This TCR beta chain originates from a study of early T cells in non-severe SARS-CoV-2 infection (dated by TCRdb to the early 2020s). Study-level background: Bulk RNA from unsorted whole blood was used for TCR sequencing, so alpha and beta chains could not be paired.

Library preparation was by 5' RACE. Sequencing was carried out with a NextSeq 500. In the TCR library protocol, unique molecular identifiers were attached to individual cDNA molecules to correct for PCR bias and sequencing error. Sequencing covered both TCR alpha and beta chains, and within each sample the abundances of alpha and beta sequences were tightly co-correlated. Per the original workflow: Decombinator V4 was used to annotate TCR sequences for V gene, J gene and CDR3. Expanded TCRs were defined as changing significantly between any two time points under a Poisson model with p below 0.0001. TCR abundances were normalised to the total number of TCRs sequenced per sample and expressed as counts per million. MAIT TCRs were defined by TRAV1-2 paired with TRAJ12, TRAJ20 or TRAJ33, and iNKT TCRs by TRAV10 paired with TRAJ18. VDJdb, accessed on 1 November 2021, was searched for TCRs annotated for CMV, EBV and SARS-CoV-2, and TCRs annotated for more than one antigen were excluded. TCRdb itself trimmed the public reads at Q25 with fastp, ran MiXCR and retained productive beta chains. Identical CDR3 protein sequences are pooled into one entry, listed with their most common genes and DNA. TCRdb, not the original authors, processed these V and J calls. The sample yields nearly 50,000 distinct CDR3 sequences; more than 5.5% were counted once. Under 9% of the sample is taken by the ten largest.

The CDR3, cysteine through phenylalanine, is 16 amino acids long. Only the CDR3 DNA stays, 48 bases, in frame from base 1. The germline V and J ends show losses of 5 bases and 1 base respectively, and no gene match explains 5 bases of the junction. Per the germline V gene, SGHVS is the CDR1 and FQNEAQ is the CDR2. The paper's findings and limits, for the study overall: Matching against VDJdb was skewed toward anti-spike CD8 responses, likely underestimated virus-specific expansions, and missed private and CD4 specificities.

A case-control design nested within a healthcare worker cohort in London, UK, was used, with weekly nasopharyngeal swab PCR tests and blood sampling performed. Between 23 and 31 March 2020, the week of the UK lockdown, healthcare workers were enrolled and then followed up weekly for as long as 16 weeks. In this sample, this clonotype turned up many times. The antigen this receptor binds is unknown. Base qualities are missing; no much larger clone stands one base away. The clonotype was recovered from an adult who was a healthcare worker with PCR-confirmed SARS-CoV-2 infection or an uninfected control (not recorded which). The rearrangement combines TRBV7-8 with TRBJ2-5; 12 middle bases align to TRBD2. This sample comprised whole blood, obtained at baseline. For the CDR3, the sequence is CASSTRTSGAQETQYF. The DNA is TGTGCCAGCAGCACTCGGACTAGCGGGGCCCAAGAGACCCAGTACTTC.